This passage covers 32 T cell receptor beta chains from one sample sequenced in a study of blood T cell repertoires in COVID-19. TCRdb keeps only in-frame clones here, not all; method: immunoSEQ multiplex PCR. The sample lists around 58,000 clones; roughly nine tenths were seen once. The sample consisted of peripheral blood. These receptor sequences come from a woman aged 55 to 70 with active or convalescent COVID-19.

The rearrangement links TRBV19 to TRBJ1-2; TRBD1 is a possible D gene (5 bases). Between the trimmed V and J ends, which lost 4 bases and 8 bases, there was a span of 17 bases. CDR1 is LNHDA, CDR2 SQIVND, per germline (reference sequence). This CDR3 contains 14 residues. CDR3 protein: CASSTGRAGGGYTF. The CDR3 DNA reads TGTGCCAGTAGTACTGGCAGGGCAGGCGGCGGCTACACCTTC.

In nucleotides, the CDR3 is TGTGCCAGCAGTTTATCCCGGGACAAGCAGTTCTTC. Amino acid sequence: CASSLSRDKQFF. This chain links TRBV28 with TRBJ2-1; possibly TRBD1 for D (6 bases). Germline values: CDR1 MDHEN, CDR2 SYDVKM. This CDR3 has 12 residues. V was pared by 1 base and J by 11 bases, with 9 bases between.

This chain uses TRBV28 with TRBJ2-1, with a tentative D call TRBD2 (5 bases). The CDR3 contains 16 residues. V was cut by 6 bases and J by 10 bases, with 25 bases left in between. The germline V gene encodes CDR1 MDHEN and CDR2 SYDVKM. The CDR3 region has the DNA TGTGCCAGCAGCACAAAGGGAGCGGACCGCCCCGGGGAGCAGTTCTTC. It yields the protein CASSTKGADRPGEQFF.

The rearrangement uses TRBV24-1 and TRBJ2-5; D is perhaps TRBD2 (6 bases). Germline V gene data show CDR1 as KGHDR and CDR2 as SFDVKD. There are 16 residues in the CDR3. V was cut by 2 bases and J by 2 bases, with 14 bases left in between. The CDR3 reads CATSDSRGDAQETQYF. The CDR3 DNA reads TGTGCCACCAGTGATTCGCGCGGGGACGCGCAAGAGACCCAGTACTTC.

The gene calls are TRBV13 and TRBJ2-6, with D possibly matching TRBD2 (5 bases). Trimming left V 3 bases short and J 4 bases short, with 13 bases between. The CDR3 spans 16 residues. The V gene's germline CDR1 is PRHDT and CDR2 FYEKMQ (reference sequence). Here the CDR3 reads CASSFTDGVGANVLTF. The CDR3 DNA follows: TGTGCCAGCAGCTTTACCGACGGGGTCGGGGCCAACGTCCTGACTTTC. The whole variable domain, filled in from reference TRBV13 and TRBJ2-6, reads AAGVIQSPRHLIKEKRETATLKCYPIPRHDTVYWYQQGPGQDPQFLISFYEKMQSDKGSIPDRFSAQQFSDYHSELNMSSLELGDSALYFCASSFTDGVGANVLTFGAGSRLTVL.

The CDR3 reads CASSEGGQGYGYTF. The CDR3 coding sequence is TGTGCCAGCAGTGAAGGCGGACAGGGGTATGGCTACACCTTC. The gene calls are TRBV25-1 and TRBJ1-2; 9 nucleotides line up with TRBD1. The germline gives CDR1 MGHDK, CDR2 SYGVNS. The trim removed 2 bases at V and 5 bases at J, leaving 3 bases unmatched. The CDR3 length is 14 residues.

This clone was seen only once. The rearrangement uses TRBV27 and TRBJ2-7, with 7 bases aligning to TRBD1. V shed 5 bases, J shed 5 bases, and the junction held 12 bases outside the gene matches. This CDR3 is 15 amino acids long. CDR1 is MNHEY and CDR2 is SMNVEV in the germline V gene (reference sequence). The CDR3 here is CASSTTGAPPHEQYF. The CDR3, as DNA: TGTGCCAGCAGTACCACAGGGGCCCCCCCCCACGAGCAGTACTTC.

This chain links TRBV18 with TRBJ2-3, with D uncertain. This CDR3 has 15 amino acids. V dropped 6 bases and J dropped 2 bases, with 15 bases sitting between them. The germline V gene has CDR1 KGHSH and CDR2 LQKENI. The CDR3 nucleotides are TGTGCCAGCTCCCGAGACTCGTCCCCCACAGATACGCAGTATTTT. As protein: CASSRDSSPTDTQYF. The full variable domain, in which reference TRBV18 and TRBJ2-3 provide the parts outside the CDR3, is NAGVMQNPRHLVRRRGQEARLRCSPMKGHSHVYWYRQLPEEGLKFMVYLQKENIIDESGMPKERFSAEFPKEGPSILRIQQVVRGDSAAYFCASSRDSSPTDTQYFGPGTRLTVL.

This clone has a single count. The rearrangement joins TRBV27 to TRBJ1-2, with 10 bases that match TRBD1. This CDR3 is 14 amino acids long. V lost 6 bases and J lost 8; bases outside the gene matches: 9. Germline assignment: CDR1 MNHEY and CDR2 SMNVEV (reference sequence). CDR3 sequence (DNA): TGTGCCAGCAGACCTTCGGGACAGGGGCGCGGCTACACCTTC. This sequence encodes CASRPSGQGRGYTF.

The chain couples TRBV13 to TRBJ1-2; 7 nucleotides line up with TRBD1. The CDR3 has 14 amino acids. V gave up 7 bases and J gave up 5 bases; unmatched junction bases: 10. Per the germline V gene, CDR1 is PRHDT and CDR2 is FYEKMQ (reference sequence). For the CDR3, the DNA is TGTGCCAGCACCTGGGACAGAGGGGCTTATGGCTACACCTTC. Encoded protein: CASTWDRGAYGYTF. The variable domain in full, with the rest retrieved from reference TRBV13 and TRBJ1-2, is AAGVIQSPRHLIKEKRETATLKCYPIPRHDTVYWYQQGPGQDPQFLISFYEKMQSDKGSIPDRFSAQQFSDYHSELNMSSLELGDSALYFCASTWDRGAYGYTFGSGTRLTVV.

The rearrangement joins TRBV5-4 to TRBJ2-2, with 9 bases fitting TRBD1. The CDR3 totals 17 residues. Per germline, CDR1 SGHNT and CDR2 YYREEE (reference sequence). J was trimmed by 4 bases and V by 5 bases; bases with no gene match: 12. The CDR3 coding sequence is TGTGCCAGCAGGCCGAGCGGGACAGGGACCTTCACCGGGGAGCTGTTTTTT. Its translation is CASRPSGTGTFTGELFF.

Written as DNA, the CDR3 is TGTGCCAGCAGCAAAGGGACAGTTGGGGGAAAACTGTTTTTT. This gives the protein CASSKGTVGGKLFF. The chain combines TRBV3-1 (or the pseudogene TRBV3-2) with TRBJ1-4; 7 nucleotides align to TRBD1. Germline-derived CDR1 and CDR2 are LGHDT and YNNKEL (reference sequence). The CDR3 runs 14 residues. Trimming cost V 5 bases and J 10 bases; bases outside gene matches: 10.

The chain combines TRBV3-1 (or the pseudogene TRBV3-2) with TRBJ2-1, with 7 bases aligning to TRBD1. V dropped 0 bases and J dropped 16; count of bases not matched to a gene: 9. The germline V gene encodes CDR1 LGHDT and CDR2 YNNKEL (reference sequence). The CDR3 contains 13 residues. CDR3 nucleotides: TGTGCCAGCAGCCAAGAGTGGGACAGTCCCCCCTTCTTC. It is translated as CASSQEWDSPPFF.

This chain connects TRBV29-1 to TRBJ2-7; 9 nucleotides match TRBD1. The V gene end was trimmed by 6 bases and the J gene end by 3 bases; junction bases not matched to a gene: 9. From germline, CDR1 is SQVTM and CDR2 ANQGSEA. This CDR3 has 14 amino acids. The CDR3 reads CSVSGTGSLYEQYF. The CDR3 DNA sequence: TGCAGCGTGTCCGGGACAGGGAGTCTCTACGAGCAGTACTTC.

The V gene is TRBV24-1, the J gene TRBJ2-3, with D possibly being TRBD2 (6 bases). V shed 4 bases and J shed 3 bases, with 13 bases lying between them. This CDR3 is 15 amino acids long. Germline-derived CDR1 and CDR2 are KGHDR and SFDVKD. The CDR3 sequence is CATSERGLSTDTQYF. The CDR3 nucleotides read TGTGCCACCAGTGAGCGGGGACTCTCAACAGATACGCAGTATTTT.

This chain connects TRBV30 to TRBJ1-2, with D possibly being TRBD1 (6 bases). This CDR3 contains 14 residues. V shed 0 bases and J shed 4 bases, with 12 bases lying between them. Per the germline V gene, CDR1 is GTSNPN and CDR2 is SVGIG (reference sequence). This CDR3 reads CAWSVNRVLYGYTF. The CDR3 nucleotides read TGTGCCTGGAGTGTAAACAGGGTACTCTATGGCTACACCTTC.

A few counts support this clone. V usage is TRBV7-3 and J usage is TRBJ2-1; 10 bases agree with TRBD2. Germline loops: CDR1 SGHTA, CDR2 FQGTGA. The trim removed 4 bases at V and 6 bases at J, leaving 3 bases unmatched. This CDR3 has 14 amino acids. The CDR3 loop reads CASSWSGGVNEQFF. The CDR3 DNA follows: TGTGCCAGCAGCTGGAGCGGGGGGGTCAATGAGCAGTTCTTC. The complete variable domain, with remaining parts taken from reference TRBV7-3 and TRBJ2-1, reads GAGVSQTPSNKVTEKGKYVELRCDPISGHTALYWYRQSLGQGPEFLIYFQGTGAADDSGLPNDRFFAVRPEGSVSTLKIQRTERGDSAVYLCASSWSGGVNEQFFGPGTRLTVL.

To note about this clone: This sample also contains other DNA sequences that code for the same CDR3. J is TRBJ1-2 and V is TRBV24-1, with D possibly TRBD1 on 6 matching bases. The germline V gene has CDR1 KGHDR and CDR2 SFDVKD. The ends were cut back, 3 bases at V and 4 bases at J, with 11 bases in the middle. This CDR3 is built from 14 residues. This CDR3 reads CATSDSGQLYGYTF. In DNA form, the CDR3 reads TGTGCCACCAGTGATAGCGGACAGCTCTATGGCTACACCTTC.

The chain is built from TRBV28 and TRBJ1-5; tentative D call: TRBD1 (5 bases). CDR1 is MDHEN and CDR2 is SYDVKM in the germline V gene. CDR3 length: 15 residues. Trimming removed 5 bases from V and 2 bases from J, with 13 bases in between. DNA of the CDR3: TGTGCCAGCAGTGGCCTAAAAGGGGGCAATCAGCCCCAGCATTTT. Translated: CASSGLKGGNQPQHF.

This rearrangement joins TRBV29-1 to TRBJ2-7; D might be TRBD1 (6 bases). Germline V gene lookup returns CDR1 SQVTM and CDR2 ANQGSEA. The CDR3 loop spans 13 amino acids. Trimming removed 6 bases at V and 3 bases at J, with 15 bases between. The CDR3 sequence: CSVSAGDRYEQYF. In nucleotides, the CDR3 is TGCAGCGTCTCCGCAGGGGACCGCTACGAGCAGTACTTC.

V is TRBV24-1 and J is TRBJ1-2; TRBD1 is a possible D gene (6 bases). The ends were cut back, 3 bases at V and 4 bases at J, with 14 bases in the middle. CDR1 is KGHDR and CDR2 is SFDVKD in the germline V gene. This CDR3 is built from 15 residues. CDR3 region: CATSDAQTGSYGYTF. The CDR3, as DNA: TGTGCCACCAGTGATGCACAGACAGGTAGCTATGGCTACACCTTC.

DNA for the CDR3: TGTGCCACCACGGGAGGGCAAAGGGGGTACGAGCAGTACTTC. Its protein product is CATTGGQRGYEQYF. The rearrangement joins TRBV19 to TRBJ2-7, with 8 nucleotides matching TRBD2. Germline trimming cut 10 bases from V and 4 bases from J; bases unmatched to any gene: 12. CDR3 length: 14 residues. In germline, CDR1 is LNHDA, CDR2 SQIVND (reference sequence).

The chain recombines TRBV5-8 with TRBJ1-6; tentatively, D is TRBD1 (6 bases). This CDR3 contains 16 residues. Germline V lookup: CDR1 SGHTS, CDR2 YDEGEE. Trimming cost V 0 bases and J 7 bases, with 14 bases left between them. CDR3: CASSLETGFRNSPLHF. The CDR3 DNA reads TGTGCCAGCAGCTTGGAAACAGGGTTTCGGAATTCACCCCTCCACTTT.

The chain couples TRBV2 to TRBJ1-1, with 7 bases identical to TRBD1. The CDR3 is 13 residues long. V lost 6 bases, J lost 8 bases, and 9 bases stayed unmatched. Germline V gene lookup returns CDR1 SNHLY and CDR2 FYNNEI. CDR3 in DNA: TGTGCCAGCAGCCGACAACAGGGGTCGGAAGCTTTCTTT. Protein product: CASSRQQGSEAFF.

The rearrangement links TRBV4-3 to TRBJ2-7; D gene ambiguous. CDR3 size: 14 residues. The germline gives CDR1 LGHNA, CDR2 YSLEER. Trimming took 2 bases from V and 1 from J, leaving 9 bases between them. The CDR3 DNA follows: TGCGCCAGCAGCCAATCCCCCGAGTCCTACGAGCAGTACTTC. Translation gives CASSQSPESYEQYF.

In its sample, this clone was seen a few times. This sequence joins TRBV13 and TRBJ2-1; 7 bases align to TRBD1. Germline values: CDR1 PRHDT, CDR2 FYEKMQ (reference sequence). Trimming removed 5 bases from V and 6 bases from J; junction bases left unmatched: 13. The length of the CDR3 is 16 residues. The CDR3 DNA is TGTGCCAGCAGCCCCTGGCCAGGCGGACAGGCCAATGAGCAGTTCTTC. This sequence encodes CASSPWPGGQANEQFF.

The genes are TRBV5-5 and TRBJ1-6, with 8 bases matching TRBD1. The CDR3 is 17 amino acids. V dropped 0 bases and J dropped 7; count of bases not matched to a gene: 9. CDR1 is SGHKS, CDR2 YYEKEE, per germline (reference sequence). The CDR3 loop reads CASSLGIPGQANSPLHF. The DNA for the CDR3 is TGTGCCAGCAGCTTGGGAATTCCGGGACAGGCAAATTCACCCCTCCACTTT.

This chain uses TRBV7-3 with TRBJ2-4, with D maybe TRBD1 (6 bases). This CDR3 is built from 13 residues. The germline V gene encodes CDR1 SGHTA and CDR2 FQGTGA. V was trimmed by 5 bases and J by 8 bases, leaving 13 bases between them. The CDR3 spells CASSIGQRDIQYF. CDR3 sequence (DNA): TGTGCCAGCAGCATCGGACAGAGGGACATTCAGTACTTC.

This sequence joins TRBV28 and TRBJ1-2; a weak D match, TRBD1 (6 bases). This CDR3 is built from 14 residues. Germline CDR1 MDHEN, CDR2 SYDVKM. The V end lost 5 bases, the J end lost 2 bases, and 12 bases lay between the germline ends. CDR3 region: CASSDLDSNYGYTF. The CDR3 DNA is TGTGCCAGCAGTGATTTGGACAGCAACTATGGCTACACCTTC.

This chain uses TRBV24-1 with TRBJ2-3; 10 nucleotides line up with TRBD2. This CDR3 is built from 17 residues. The germline gives CDR1 KGHDR, CDR2 SFDVKD. V lost 3 bases to trimming and J lost 2 bases; unmatched junction nucleotides: 7. CDR3 sequence: CATSDPIAGGNTDTQYF. The CDR3 bases are TGTGCCACCAGTGATCCCATAGCGGGAGGAAACACAGATACGCAGTATTTT.

The V gene is TRBV20-1, the J gene TRBJ2-3, with 7 bases matching TRBD2. Germline V CDR1 and CDR2: DFQATT, SNEGSKA (reference sequence). V gave up 3 bases and J gave up 2 bases; unmatched junction bases: 5. This CDR3 spans 14 amino acids. CDR3 amino acids: CSASSSGNTDTQYF. CDR3 coding DNA: TGCAGTGCTAGTTCTAGCGGCAACACAGATACGCAGTATTTT.

The gene calls are TRBV6-6 and TRBJ1-1; D possibly corresponds to TRBD1 (5 bases). Deletions cut 0 bases from V and 0 bases from J, with 8 bases between. The CDR3 is 15 residues long. From germline, CDR1 is MNHNY and CDR2 SVGAGI (reference sequence). The CDR3 sequence: CASSYSRDMNTEAFF. The CDR3 DNA sequence: TGTGCCAGCAGTTACTCCAGGGATATGAACACTGAAGCTTTCTTT.